A selection of T cell receptor beta chains follows, all from one sample in a study of response to subunit inactivated influenza vaccine. TCRdb fed the RT-PCR reads into MiXCR, producing one record per CDR3 protein. In the table there are some 550,000 distinct CDR3 sequences, roughly a quarter of which are singletons. These sequences were also reported in another study, on T cells expressing NK-cell markers.

The material was CD4+ T cells sorted from PBMCs, obtained roughly 13 days after vaccination. The receptors here all came from a man aged 50 or older who received an inactivated influenza vaccine. CDR3s include the opening cysteine and the closing phenylalanine or tryptophan. A D gene is named only where the DNA matches it firmly. Part of the rows lack a size; the others show once, few, many or a class for expanded clones.

CDR3 protein	CDR3 DNA	clone size	J gene	V gene	CDR3 length	D gene
CASSHGQGNTEAFF	TGTGCCAGCAGCCACGGACAGGGTAACACTGAAGCTTTCTTT	few	TRBJ1-1	TRBV3-1	14	TRBD1
CAWSVRRAGGEQFF	TGTGCCTGGAGTGTACGTAGGGCCGGGGGTGAGCAGTTCTTC	-	TRBJ2-1	TRBV30	14	-
CASSFRTGGSGEQFF	TGCGCCAGCAGCTTCCGCACAGGGGGATCGGGTGAGCAGTTCTTC	few	TRBJ2-1	TRBV5-1	15	TRBD1
CAWLPGNTYEQYF	TGTGCCTGGCTGCCGGGGAACACCTACGAGCAGTACTTC	few	TRBJ2-7	TRBV30	13	-
CAISGPGQGTDYRPLEQYF	TGTGCCATCAGTGGCCCGGGACAGGGTACTGACTACCGGCCCCTCGAGCAGTACTTC	few	TRBJ2-7	TRBV10-3	19	TRBD1
CSAREGLALAYEQYF	TGCAGTGCTAGAGAGGGGCTAGCGCTAGCCTACGAGCAGTACTTC	-	TRBJ2-7	TRBV20-1	15	-
CASRKHSGGAGNEQFF	TGTGCCAGCAGGAAACATAGCGGGGGGGCCGGGAATGAGCAGTTCTTC	-	TRBJ2-1	TRBV12-3/TRBV12-4	16	TRBD2
CASSLRGTGDLHDEQFF	TGTGCCAGCAGCTTACGAGGGACAGGGGATTTGCACGATGAGCAGTTCTTC	-	TRBJ2-1	TRBV11-2	17	TRBD1
CASRQGEDTQYF	TGTGCCAGCAGACAGGGAGAAGATACGCAGTATTTT	few	TRBJ2-3	TRBV2	12	-
CSVLRASEQQYF	TGCAGCGTTTTGCGGGCCTCGGAACAGCAGTACTTC	-	TRBJ2-7	TRBV29-1	12	-
CASTLQGRNQPQHF	TGTGCCAGCACCCTACAGGGAAGGAATCAGCCCCAGCATTTT	-	TRBJ1-5	TRBV2	14	-
CASRALMTGSNTGELFF	TGTGCCAGCAGGGCCCTTATGACAGGGTCGAACACCGGGGAGCTGTTTTTT	-	TRBJ2-2	TRBV2	17	TRBD1
CASSQRGANMDTQYF	TGTGCCAGCAGCCAACGGGGGGCCAATATGGATACGCAGTATTTT	-	TRBJ2-3	TRBV4-2	15	-
CASSSPDGYEQYF	TGTGCCAGCAGCTCACCCGATGGCTACGAGCAGTACTTC	-	TRBJ2-7	TRBV7-2	13	-
CSAAGVSYNEQFF	TGCAGTGCCGCCGGGGTCTCCTACAATGAGCAGTTCTTC	-	TRBJ2-1	TRBV20-1	13	-
CSARGYNNEQFF	TGCAGTGCTAGGGGTTATAACAATGAGCAGTTCTTC	few	TRBJ2-1	TRBV20-1	12	-
CASARDSNQPQHF	TGTGCCAGCGCCCGGGACAGCAATCAGCCCCAGCATTTT	-	TRBJ1-5	TRBV28	13	-
CASSLAFAGSKLFF	TGCGCCAGCAGCTTGGCCTTTGCGGGGAGCAAACTGTTTTTT	-	TRBJ1-4	TRBV5-1	14	-
CASSERSSYNEQFF	TGTGCCAGCAGCGAGAGAAGCTCCTACAATGAGCAGTTCTTC	few	TRBJ2-1	TRBV9	14	-
CASSPKPRDSLSSYNEQFF	TGTGCCAGCTCACCAAAACCTCGGGACAGTTTAAGCTCCTACAATGAGCAGTTCTTC	few	TRBJ2-1	TRBV18	19	TRBD1
CASSFSGTYAYEQYF	TGCGCCAGCAGCTTTTCCGGGACTTACGCTTACGAGCAGTACTTC	-	TRBJ2-7	TRBV5-1	15	-
CASSLTGLGNNEQFF	TGTGCCAGCAGCTTAACGGGACTAGGTAACAATGAGCAGTTCTTC	-	TRBJ2-1	TRBV11-3	15	TRBD2
CAIRGSRVDETQYF	TGTGCCATCAGGGGATCACGGGTGGATGAGACCCAGTACTTC	-	TRBJ2-5	TRBV10-3	14	-
CASTHSWAQYQETQYF	TGTGCCAGCACACACTCTTGGGCCCAGTACCAAGAGACCCAGTACTTC	-	TRBJ2-5	TRBV5-5	16	-
CASSLSPGPEETQYF	TGTGCCAGCAGCTTGTCTCCGGGTCCAGAAGAGACCCAGTACTTC	few	TRBJ2-5	TRBV5-5	15	-
CASSYNPGGRSYNEQFF	TGCGCCAGCAGCTACAACCCAGGGGGAAGAAGCTACAATGAGCAGTTCTTC	few	TRBJ2-1	TRBV5-1	17	TRBD1
CASSQEHGQPLPDEQFF	TGTGCCAGCAGCCAAGAACACGGCCAGCCCCTGCCGGATGAGCAGTTCTTC	-	TRBJ2-1	TRBV14	17	-
CASSLASRTGELFF	TGCGCCAGCAGCTTGGCCAGTAGAACCGGGGAGCTGTTTTTT	many	TRBJ2-2	TRBV5-1	14	-
CASSLFSGDYNEQFF	TGCGCCAGCAGCTTGTTTAGCGGGGACTACAATGAGCAGTTCTTC	-	TRBJ2-1	TRBV5-1	15	TRBD2
CATSRGQGVFNEQFF	TGTGCCACCAGCAGAGGACAGGGAGTCTTCAATGAGCAGTTCTTC	few	TRBJ2-1	TRBV15	15	TRBD1
CAWSVGWADTDTQYF	TGTGCCTGGAGTGTAGGTTGGGCCGACACAGATACGCAGTATTTT	few	TRBJ2-3	TRBV30	15	-
CASSDQTMGRIYEQYF	TGTGCCAGCAGCGACCAAACAATGGGACGGATCTACGAGCAGTACTTC	few	TRBJ2-7	TRBV7-2	16	-
CASSRGLGDNSPLHF	TGCGCCAGCAGCCGAGGACTGGGAGATAATTCACCCCTCCACTTT	few	TRBJ1-6	TRBV4-1	15	-
CASRPRRQGYGYTF	TGTGCCAGCAGGCCACGAAGACAGGGGTATGGCTACACCTTC	few	TRBJ1-2	TRBV12-3/TRBV12-4	14	TRBD1
CASRGQVEKLFF	TGTGCCAGCAGAGGACAGGTCGAAAAACTGTTTTTT	few	TRBJ1-4	TRBV2	12	TRBD1
CASPKKGGAGELFF	TGTGCCAGCCCAAAAAAAGGGGGGGCCGGGGAGCTGTTTTTT	few	TRBJ2-2	TRBV11-2	14	-
CASSPSGQPLGYTF	TGTGCCAGCTCACCAAGTGGACAACCTTTAGGCTACACCTTC	few	TRBJ1-2	TRBV18	14	-
CASSYSGAETEAFF	TGTGCCAGCAGCTACTCGGGGGCAGAAACTGAAGCTTTCTTT	-	TRBJ1-1	TRBV6-2/TRBV6-3	14	-